This T cell receptor beta chain appears in the sequencing data of a study of T cells in Graves' hyperthyroidism and ophthalmopathy. About the research overall: The blood sample was taken at first diagnosis, before treatment began. General observations from the study: A model using 13 V-J features told ophthalmopathy apart from stable hyperthyroidism.

This clonotype has only a few counts. The antigen is unknown. RNA transcripts gave rise to amplified TCR beta CDR3 regions. HTBI primers drove first-round RT-PCR of the TCR CDR3. One entry per CDR3 protein, called by TCRdb with MiXCR from the multiplex PCR reads. The table includes approximately 610,000 distinct CDR3 sequences, approximately 15% detected once. The V gene lost 7 bases and the J gene lost 8 bases, with 14 bases spanning the gap. Per the germline V gene, CDR1 is MNHNS and CDR2 is SASEGT. The CDR3 totals 13 residues. This chain links TRBV6-1 with TRBJ1-4; D call uncertain. This clonotype was obtained from a woman in her 40s with Graves' ophthalmopathy. The sequenced material came from blood. The CDR3 loop reads CASTPFPGEKLFF. In nucleotides, the CDR3 is TGTGCCAGCACCCCATTCCCGGGGGAAAAACTGTTTTTT.